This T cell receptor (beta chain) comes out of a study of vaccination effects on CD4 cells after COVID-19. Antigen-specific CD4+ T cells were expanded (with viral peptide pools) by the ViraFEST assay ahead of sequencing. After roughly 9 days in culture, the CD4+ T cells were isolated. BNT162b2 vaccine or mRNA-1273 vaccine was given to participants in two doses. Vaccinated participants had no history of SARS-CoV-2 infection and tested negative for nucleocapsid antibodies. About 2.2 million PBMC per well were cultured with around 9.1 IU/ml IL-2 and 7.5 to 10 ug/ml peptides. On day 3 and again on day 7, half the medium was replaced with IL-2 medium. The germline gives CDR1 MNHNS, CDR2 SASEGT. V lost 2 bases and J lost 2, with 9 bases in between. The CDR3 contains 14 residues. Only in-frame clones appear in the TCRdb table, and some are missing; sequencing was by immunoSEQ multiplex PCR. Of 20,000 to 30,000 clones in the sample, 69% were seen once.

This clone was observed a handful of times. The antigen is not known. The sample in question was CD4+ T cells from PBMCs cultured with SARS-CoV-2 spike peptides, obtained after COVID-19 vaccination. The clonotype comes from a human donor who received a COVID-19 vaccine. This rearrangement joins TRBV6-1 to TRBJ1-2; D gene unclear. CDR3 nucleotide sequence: TGTGCCAGCAGTGAATCTGTCTCAAACTATGGCTACACCTTC. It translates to CASSESVSNYGYTF.